One and the same sample provided the 30 T cell receptor beta chains below, sequenced in a study of cytomegalovirus exposure and HLA in healthy donors. The PCR was carried out with 60 Vbeta primers and 13 Jbeta primers. The repertoire was sequenced with immunoSEQ multiplex PCR; TCRdb's copy has only in-frame clones and lacks some. Here the sample spans some 140,000 clones, over 65% being singletons. The sample was PBMCs. The receptors originated from a man aged 35 to 55 in good health and CMV-seronegative.

The J gene is TRBJ2-7, the V gene TRBV2; 7 nucleotides agree with TRBD2. The V gene end was trimmed by 1 base and the J gene end by 8 bases; junction bases not matched to a gene: 8. Germline CDR1 is SNHLY and CDR2 is FYNNEI. The CDR3 runs 14 residues. The CDR3 sequence is CASSEGLADTKQYF. The CDR3 DNA follows: TGTGCCAGCAGTGAAGGCCTAGCGGATACTAAGCAGTACTTC.

The rearrangement uses TRBV30 and TRBJ2-1; 9 bases line up with TRBD2. The CDR3 is made up of 15 amino acids. After removal of 0 bases from V and 6 bases from J, the junction contained 6 bases not matched to a gene. The V gene's germline CDR1 is GTSNPN and CDR2 SVGIG (reference sequence). DNA of the CDR3: TGTGCCTGGAGTGTATTGGGCGGGAGGGCCAATGAGCAGTTCTTC. It yields the protein CAWSVLGGRANEQFF.

This chain connects TRBV7-2 to TRBJ2-7; 14 bases agree with TRBD2. Germline trimming cut 5 bases from V and 2 bases from J; bases unmatched to any gene: 11. This CDR3 is 18 amino acids long. CDR1 SGHTA and CDR2 FQGNSA come from the germline V gene. CDR3 in amino acids: CASSPNAPGLAGAYEQYF. As DNA, the CDR3 is TGTGCCAGCAGCCCAAATGCCCCGGGACTAGCGGGAGCCTACGAGCAGTACTTC.

As for this clone: The sample carries other DNA sequences with the same CDR3. The chain couples TRBV11-2 to TRBJ1-5; no definite D call. This CDR3 has 14 residues. The germline V and J ends were trimmed by 3 bases and 0 bases, with 6 bases remaining between them. The germline V gene encodes CDR1 SGHAT and CDR2 FQNNGV. CDR3 sequence (DNA): TGTGCCAGCAGCTTCACTGGTAGCAATCAGCCCCAGCATTTT. Translating it yields CASSFTGSNQPQHF.

V and J are TRBV6-5 and TRBJ2-7; D perhaps matches TRBD1 (5 bases). The V end was cut by 0 bases, the J end by 3 bases, with 9 bases between. Germline CDR1 and CDR2: MNHEY and SVGAGI. CDR3 size: 14 residues. CDR3 residues: CASSYSADNYEQYF. The CDR3 DNA reads TGTGCCAGCAGTTACTCGGCGGACAACTACGAGCAGTACTTC.

There are a few counts of this clone. V and J are TRBV9 and TRBJ2-7; 10 nucleotides agree with TRBD2. V dropped 10 bases and J dropped 0; count of bases not matched to a gene: 19. This CDR3 has 18 amino acids. Germline CDR1 reads SGDLS; CDR2 reads YYNGEE. As DNA, the CDR3 is TGTGCCGCAGGTAAAGGGAGCGGGAGGGCCCCGCCCTCCTACGAGCAGTACTTC. Translating gives CAAGKGSGRAPPSYEQYF.

This clone was picked up one time. The genes are TRBV7-2 and TRBJ2-7; a possible D gene is TRBD2 (5 bases). The V end was cut by 2 bases, the J end by 2 bases, with 7 bases between. This CDR3 is built from 13 residues. The germline CDR1 and CDR2 sequences are SGHTA and FQGNSA. The CDR3 DNA sequence: TGTGCCAGCAGCTTATTAGCGCCCTACGAGCAGTACTTC. It specifies CASSLLAPYEQYF. The full variable domain, rest sourced from reference TRBV7-2 and TRBJ2-7, is GAGVSQSPSNKVTEKGKDVELRCDPISGHTALYWYRQSLGQGLEFLIYFQGNSAPDKSGLPSDRFSAERTGGSVSTLTIQRTQQEDSAVYLCASSLLAPYEQYFGPGTRLTVT.

This clone was observed once. The gene calls are TRBV5-4 and TRBJ1-1; 8 bases fit TRBD1. J was trimmed by 0 bases and V by 4 bases; bases with no gene match: 11. Germline CDR1 reads SGHNT; CDR2 reads YYREEE (reference sequence). CDR3 length: 17 residues. In nucleotides, the CDR3 is TGTGCCAGCAGCCCACGGACAGGGCGCACAATGAACACTGAAGCTTTCTTT. Translating gives CASSPRTGRTMNTEAFF.

This chain uses TRBV11-2 with TRBJ1-5, with D unresolved. From germline, CDR1 is SGHAT and CDR2 FQNNGV. CDR3 size: 13 residues. V gave up 2 bases and J gave up 1 base, with 3 bases separating them. The DNA of the CDR3 is TGTGCCAGCAGCTTACTAAGCAATCAGCCCCAGCATTTT. Amino acid sequence: CASSLLSNQPQHF. Based on the CDR3 plus reference TRBV11-2 and TRBJ1-5, the full variable domain is EAGVAQSPRYKIIEKRQSVAFWCNPISGHATLYWYQQILGQGPKLLIQFQNNGVVDDSQLPKDRFSAERLKGVDSTLKIQPAKLEDSAVYLCASSLLSNQPQHFGDGTRLSIL.

The chain joins TRBV7-8 to TRBJ2-7; TRBD2 matches at 9 bases. Germline CDR1 is SGHVS and CDR2 is FQNEAQ. V lost 7 bases to trimming and J lost 4 bases; unmatched junction nucleotides: 11. The CDR3 has 15 residues. The CDR3 is CASTLSGGRAYEQYF. The CDR3 DNA is TGTGCCAGCACCCTTTCGGGCGGGAGGGCGTACGAGCAGTACTTC.

The CDR3 region is CASSFPQGGFYGYTF. As DNA, the CDR3 is TGTGCCAGCAGCTTTCCTCAGGGGGGCTTCTATGGCTACACCTTC. The chain has TRBV7-2 and TRBJ1-2; 7 bases are a match to TRBD1. Germline trimming cut 3 bases from V and 4 bases from J; bases unmatched to any gene: 8. Germline V gene lookup returns CDR1 SGHTA and CDR2 FQGNSA. There are 15 residues in the CDR3. Full variable domain (missing parts from reference TRBV7-2 and TRBJ1-2): GAGVSQSPSNKVTEKGKDVELRCDPISGHTALYWYRQSLGQGLEFLIYFQGNSAPDKSGLPSDRFSAERTGGSVSTLTIQRTQQEDSAVYLCASSFPQGGFYGYTFGSGTRLTVV.

This clone has only a few counts. The gene calls are TRBV7-6 and TRBJ2-3; D is perhaps TRBD2 (7 bases). Deletions cut 4 bases from V and 3 bases from J, with 17 bases between. Germline assignment: CDR1 SGHVS and CDR2 FNYEAQ. The CDR3 has 16 residues. The CDR3 DNA is TGTGCCAGCAGCTCCTCCAGGCGGGGGCTGACAGATACGCAGTATTTT. As protein: CASSSSRRGLTDTQYF.

This chain uses TRBV5-4 with TRBJ2-7; D may be TRBD2 (6 bases). The CDR3 is 15 amino acids. The V and J ends lost 0 bases and 2 bases respectively, with 12 bases between them. Germline V CDR1 and CDR2: SGHNT, YYREEE (reference sequence). The CDR3 loop is CASSLGGRGTYEQYF. CDR3 DNA sequence: TGTGCCAGCAGCTTGGGGGGCCGGGGGACCTACGAGCAGTACTTC.

This chain joins TRBV28 and TRBJ1-3; no definite D call. This CDR3 contains 16 residues. V was pared by 4 bases and J by 0 bases, with 13 bases between. The germline CDR1 and CDR2 sequences are MDHEN and SYDVKM. DNA for the CDR3: TGTGCCAGCAGTTCCCCTGCGGGCAACTCTGGAAACACCATATATTTT. It is translated as CASSSPAGNSGNTIYF.

The rearrangement uses TRBV19 and TRBJ1-2; weak D call: TRBD1 (5 bases). Germline CDR1 is LNHDA and CDR2 is SQIVND (reference sequence). This CDR3 region has 14 residues. V shed 7 bases and J shed 8 bases, with 20 bases lying between them. CDR3: CASIGPRVERGYTF. CDR3 DNA sequence: TGTGCCAGTATAGGGCCCAGGGTTGAGAGAGGCTACACCTTC. Full variable domain (rest looked up from reference TRBV19 and TRBJ1-2): DGGITQSPKYLFRKEGQNVTLSCEQNLNHDAMYWYRQDPGQGLRLIYYSQIVNDFQKGDIAEGYSVSREKKESFPLTVTSAQKNPTAFYLCASIGPRVERGYTFGSGTRLTVV.

V is TRBV6-5 and J is TRBJ1-2; 10 positions match TRBD1. CDR3 length equals 15 residues. Germline CDR1 is MNHEY and CDR2 is SVGAGI. Trimming at V came to 0 bases and at J to 4 bases, leaving 2 bases not matched to a gene. The CDR3 loop is CASSYSGQGPYGYTF. The CDR3 DNA reads TGTGCCAGCAGTTACTCGGGACAGGGGCCCTATGGCTACACCTTC.

A single count supports this clone. The chain carries TRBV15 and TRBJ2-1, with a weak D call TRBD2 (6 bases). The CDR3 consists of 17 residues. The V end lost 0 bases, the J end lost 9 bases, and 21 bases lay between the germline ends. Germline V gene lookup returns CDR1 LNHNV and CDR2 YYDKDF (reference sequence). The CDR3 bases are TGTGCCACCAGCAGAGATGGGGAGGAGCTTGCGGCCGGTGAGCAGTTCTTC. Translation: CATSRDGEELAAGEQFF.

The rearrangement uses TRBV6-1 and TRBJ2-7; 7 nucleotides align to TRBD1. The V gene's germline CDR1 is MNHNS and CDR2 SASEGT. The length of the CDR3 is 14 residues. V shed 3 bases, J shed 5 bases, and the junction held 7 bases outside the gene matches. The CDR3 is CASSDAGTVDEQYF. DNA of the CDR3: TGTGCCAGCAGTGATGCCGGGACAGTAGACGAGCAGTACTTC.

In regard to this clone: In the same sample, other DNA sequences code for this CDR3. J is TRBJ1-1 and V is TRBV7-2; unclear D gene. CDR3 length: 13 amino acids. Germline lookup yields CDR1 SGHTA and CDR2 FQGNSA. The V end lost 2 bases, the J end lost 1 base, and 5 bases lay between the germline ends. The DNA of the CDR3 is TGTGCCAGCAGCTTAAATAGGAACACTGAAGCTTTCTTT. Its protein is CASSLNRNTEAFF.

The chain is built from TRBV18 and TRBJ2-6; 11 bases are a match to TRBD1. The J segment lost 0 bases and the V segment lost 3 bases, leaving 4 bases of the junction unmatched. This CDR3 spans 18 amino acids. CDR1 is KGHSH and CDR2 is LQKENI in the germline V gene. The CDR3 here is CASSPMGQGDSGANVLTF. The CDR3 DNA reads as TGTGCCAGCTCACCGATGGGACAGGGGGACTCTGGGGCCAACGTCCTGACTTTC.

The chain links TRBV28 to TRBJ1-2; 7 nucleotides match TRBD1. The junction had 10 bases not matched to a gene; V was cut back by 7 bases and J by 5 bases. The germline CDR1 and CDR2 sequences are MDHEN and SYDVKM. CDR3 size: 14 residues. The CDR3 nucleotides read TGTGCCAGCAAAATAGACAGGGCGGGTTATGGCTACACCTTC. It encodes CASKIDRAGYGYTF.

This CDR3 is CASSLSGTGGIGTEAFF. CDR3 DNA sequence: TGTGCCAGCAGCTTATCCGGGACAGGGGGTATTGGCACTGAAGCTTTCTTT. The chain combines TRBV13 with TRBJ1-1; 11 bases are a match to TRBD1. Germline-derived CDR1 and CDR2 are PRHDT and FYEKMQ (reference sequence). V shed 2 bases, J shed 4 bases, and the junction held 9 bases outside the gene matches. The CDR3 has 17 amino acids.

The chain recombines TRBV19 with TRBJ2-2; 8 bases agree with TRBD1. CDR3 length: 14 residues. The trim removed 9 bases at V and 3 bases at J, leaving 6 bases unmatched. From germline, CDR1 is LNHDA and CDR2 SQIVND (reference sequence). This chain's CDR3 is CASQDRADTGELFF. CDR3 nucleotides: TGTGCCAGCCAGGACAGGGCCGACACCGGGGAGCTGTTTTTT.

The chain carries TRBV27 and TRBJ1-2; weak D call: TRBD1 (5 bases). The germline V gene has CDR1 MNHEY and CDR2 SMNVEV (reference sequence). The CDR3 is 14 residues long. Trimming shortened V by 8 bases and J by 4 bases, and 17 bases separated the two germline ends. The DNA for the CDR3 is TGTGCCAGCCGCGGAAGACAGAAAATCTATGGCTACACCTTC. Amino acids: CASRGRQKIYGYTF.

This rearrangement joins TRBV2 to TRBJ1-4; TRBD1 agrees at 7 bases. CDR1 and CDR2 (germline): SNHLY, FYNNEI. The CDR3 loop spans 13 amino acids. V lost 6 bases and J lost 5; bases outside the gene matches: 3. The CDR3 is CASRDRSNEKLFF. The CDR3 nucleotides are TGTGCCAGCAGGGACAGGTCAAATGAAAAACTGTTTTTT.

This sequence joins TRBV7-3 and TRBJ1-6; 8 bases align to TRBD1. The junction had 5 bases not matched to a gene; V was cut back by 3 bases and J by 7 bases. The length of the CDR3 is 15 residues. Germline CDR1 is SGHTA and CDR2 is FQGTGA. This CDR3 reads CASSLNRGSNSPLHF. As DNA, the CDR3 is TGTGCCAGCAGCTTGAACAGGGGGTCGAATTCACCCCTCCACTTT.

V and J are TRBV7-3 and TRBJ1-1, with a tentative D call TRBD1 (5 bases). CDR3 size: 13 residues. Trimming took 5 bases from V and 8 from J, leaving 15 bases between them. From germline, CDR1 is SGHTA and CDR2 FQGTGA. This CDR3 is CASSGAYGVEAFF. The CDR3 DNA is TGTGCCAGCAGCGGGGCGTATGGGGTCGAAGCTTTCTTT.

The rearrangement uses TRBV7-9 and TRBJ1-5, with D uncertain. Germline-derived CDR1 and CDR2 are SEHNR and FQNEAQ (reference sequence). Trimming stripped 0 bases from V and 6 bases from J, with 9 bases between. This CDR3 comprises 14 residues. CDR3 region: CASSLASGAQPQHF. The CDR3 coding sequence is TGTGCCAGCAGCTTAGCTTCCGGAGCTCAGCCCCAGCATTTT.

The chain has TRBV9 and TRBJ2-1; 8 positions match TRBD2. The CDR3 contains 18 residues. V trimming: 0 bases; J trimming: 3 bases; junction bases outside the gene matches: 11. Germline CDR1 reads SGDLS; CDR2 reads YYNGEE. The CDR3 DNA sequence: TGTGCCAGCAGCGTAGCGGAGGCGGGGGGCTACCTCTACAATGAGCAGTTCTTC. This sequence encodes CASSVAEAGGYLYNEQFF.

About this clone: Other DNA sequences in this sample translate to the same CDR3. This CDR3 is CASSQVWVQAGGYEQYF. CDR3 nucleotides: TGTGCCAGCAGCCAAGTATGGGTCCAGGCGGGAGGCTACGAGCAGTACTTC. The V gene is TRBV14, the J gene TRBJ2-7; TRBD2 matches 8 bases. The CDR3 has 17 residues. Germline CDR1 reads SGHDN; CDR2 reads FVKESK. Losses at the gene ends were 1 base for V and 3 bases for J; bases not matched to a gene: 11.